What follows are 25 T cell receptor beta chains derived from one specimen sequenced in a study of cytomegalovirus exposure and HLA in healthy donors (dated by TCRdb to about 2017). The method behind the library was the immunoSEQ multiplex PCR assay. For the multiplex PCR, a mixture combining 60 forward primers for TCR Vbeta segments and 13 reverse primers for TCR Jbeta segments was used. TCRdb limited this immuneACCESS table to in-frame rearrangements with V and J called. A share of clones is missing; checked studies link under half to unresolved V genes, and the rest is unexplained. Across this sample there are about 160,000 clones, with roughly 85% seen only once. In total, the top ten clones hold over 0.95% of the sample. Sequenced: PBMCs. These receptors all stem from a woman aged 45-65 years in good health and CMV-seropositive.

This chain uses TRBV15 with TRBJ2-7; D is unclear. The V gene lost 0 bases and the J gene lost 2 bases, with 5 bases spanning the gap. There are 13 residues in the CDR3. Looked up from germline, CDR1 is LNHNV and CDR2 is YYDKDF (reference sequence). CDR3 DNA sequence: TGTGCCACCAGCAGAGAACCGGCCTACGAGCAGTACTTC. Translated: CATSREPAYEQYF.

The chain has TRBV2 and TRBJ1-5; D remains unclear. Trimming took 5 bases from V and 1 from J, leaving 9 bases between them. Germline CDR1 SNHLY, CDR2 FYNNEI. This CDR3 comprises 14 residues. This chain's CDR3 is CASSRGLSNQPQHF. DNA for the CDR3: TGTGCCAGCAGTCGCGGGTTAAGCAATCAGCCCCAGCATTTT.

This clone turned up a few times. This rearrangement joins TRBV6-5 to TRBJ2-3; 10 bases are shared with TRBD2. The junction had 7 bases not matched to a gene; V was cut back by 4 bases and J by 6 bases. The CDR3 runs to 15 residues. Germline V lookup: CDR1 MNHEY, CDR2 SVGAGI. Here the CDR3 DNA reads TGTGCCAGCAGTTTCACAGCGGGGGGGTTCGATACGCAGTATTTT. This sequence encodes CASSFTAGGFDTQYF.

This sequence joins TRBV5-8 and TRBJ2-7, with TRBD2 matching 9 bases. The CDR3 runs to 14 residues. The germline V gene encodes CDR1 SGHTS and CDR2 YDEGEE. With 5 bases clipped from V and 7 bases from J, the junction kept 10 bases outside the gene matches. The chain's CDR3 is CASSFGTSTPEQYF. The DNA of the CDR3 is TGTGCCAGCAGTTTCGGGACTAGCACACCGGAGCAGTACTTC.

The chain joins TRBV2 to TRBJ1-2; D perhaps matches TRBD1 (6 bases). Between the trimmed V and J ends, which lost 5 bases and 4 bases, there was a span of 14 bases. Germline V CDR1 and CDR2: SNHLY, FYNNEI. The CDR3 has 14 residues. The CDR3 is CASSSLDSGYGYTF. The CDR3 DNA reads as TGTGCCAGCAGTAGCCTGGACAGCGGCTATGGCTACACCTTC. The complete variable domain, with remaining parts taken from reference TRBV2 and TRBJ1-2, reads EPEVTQTPSHQVTQMGQEVILRCVPISNHLYFYWYRQILGQKVEFLVSFYNNEISEKSEIFDDQFSVERPDGSNFTLKIRSTKLEDSAMYFCASSSLDSGYGYTFGSGTRLTVV.

The J gene is TRBJ2-5, the V gene TRBV29-1; tentatively, D is TRBD2 (5 bases). V lost 6 bases to trimming and J lost 4 bases, with 12 bases between them. CDR3 length: 12 amino acids. In germline, CDR1 is SQVTM, CDR2 ANQGSEA. CDR3 sequence: CSVRRGRETQYF. CDR3 nucleotide sequence: TGCAGCGTCCGTCGAGGGCGAGAGACCCAGTACTTC.

This chain joins TRBV27 and TRBJ1-2, with 10 positions matching TRBD1. Germline values: CDR1 MNHEY, CDR2 SMNVEV (reference sequence). This CDR3 region has 15 residues. With V trimmed by 5 bases and J by 3 bases, 6 bases remained unmatched. Written as DNA, the CDR3 is TGTGCCAGCAGTCGTGGGACAGGGGATCACTATGGCTACACCTTC. Translated: CASSRGTGDHYGYTF.

The V gene is TRBV6-5, the J gene TRBJ1-2; possible D gene TRBD1, 6 bases. CDR1 and CDR2 (germline): MNHEY, SVGAGI. V was trimmed by 6 bases and J by 4 bases, leaving 18 bases between them. The CDR3 loop spans 15 amino acids. The CDR3 protein is CASRVPGPRGYGYTF. CDR3 sequence (DNA): TGTGCCAGCAGAGTGCCGGGCCCCAGGGGCTATGGCTACACCTTC.

A remark on this clone: At the DNA level, this CDR3 is encoded by other sequences in the same sample as well. The chain joins TRBV20-1 to TRBJ2-3, with D possibly being TRBD1 (5 bases). Germline-derived CDR1 and CDR2 are DFQATT and SNEGSKA (reference sequence). Deletions cut 5 bases from V and 6 bases from J, with 9 bases between. The CDR3 length is 11 residues. DNA of the CDR3: TGCAGTGCTCCCCCAGGGGATACGCAGTATTTT. Residues: CSAPPGDTQYF.

As regards this clone: Other nucleotide sequences in the sample specify the same CDR3. The chain links TRBV28 to TRBJ2-7, with D hard to call. CDR3 length equals 13 residues. The germline gives CDR1 MDHEN, CDR2 SYDVKM. The ends were cut back, 3 bases at V and 1 base at J, with 7 bases in the middle. In nucleotides, the CDR3 is TGTGCCAGCAGTTTGGGCCGTTCCTACGAGCAGTACTTC. This sequence encodes CASSLGRSYEQYF.

V usage is TRBV23-1 and J usage is TRBJ1-5; a weak D match, TRBD1 (6 bases). TRBV23-1 is an open reading frame whose function is uncertain. The CDR3 sequence is 16 residues long. V was shortened by 6 bases and J by 0 bases, with 15 bases between the two germline ends. This CDR3 reads CASSPTGFYSNQPQHF. The CDR3 coding sequence is TGCGCCAGCAGCCCTACAGGGTTTTATAGCAATCAGCCCCAGCATTTT.

The chain employs TRBV9 and TRBJ2-7; 8 bases match TRBD1. V was clipped by 3 bases and J by 7 bases; unmatched bases: 9. Germline CDR1 reads SGDLS; CDR2 reads YYNGEE. The CDR3 length is 14 residues. CDR3: CASSGGDRTLEQYF. Written as DNA, the CDR3 is TGTGCCAGCAGCGGGGGGGACAGGACTCTTGAGCAGTACTTC.

The chain is built from TRBV10-1 and TRBJ2-2; possibly TRBD1 for D (6 bases). In germline, CDR1 is WNHNN, CDR2 SYGVQD (reference sequence). This CDR3 spans 14 amino acids. V was cut by 6 bases and J by 6 bases, with 14 bases left in between. CDR3 sequence: CASRERTGSGELFF. In nucleotides, the CDR3 is TGCGCCAGCAGAGAAAGAACAGGGTCCGGGGAGCTGTTTTTT.

V gene TRBV5-6 combines with J gene TRBJ1-6; the D gene is possibly TRBD1 (5 bases). Germline V CDR1 and CDR2: SGHDT, YYEEEE. Trimming cost V 0 bases and J 5 bases, with 12 bases left between them. The CDR3 loop spans 16 amino acids. CDR3 region: CASSLVYETDNSPLHF. The CDR3 nucleotides read TGTGCCAGCAGCTTGGTGTACGAGACAGATAATTCACCCCTCCACTTT.

This chain links TRBV19 with TRBJ1-5; D unresolved. This CDR3 has 12 amino acids. Germline V gene lookup returns CDR1 LNHDA and CDR2 SQIVND (reference sequence). Trimming stripped 7 bases from V and 3 bases from J, with 7 bases between. This chain's CDR3 is CASNRVNQPQHF. The CDR3, as DNA: TGTGCCAGTAACCGAGTCAATCAGCCCCAGCATTTT.

This clone appeared a few times. This sequence joins TRBV18 and TRBJ2-6; D unclear. CDR3 length: 15 residues. In germline, CDR1 is KGHSH, CDR2 LQKENI. Trimming shortened V by 3 bases and J by 4 bases, and 10 bases separated the two germline ends. CDR3 nucleotides: TGTGCCAGCTCACCCATACGGGTCGGGGCCAACGTCCTGACTTTC. This encodes CASSPIRVGANVLTF. The whole variable domain, remainder taken from reference TRBV18 and TRBJ2-6, is NAGVMQNPRHLVRRRGQEARLRCSPMKGHSHVYWYRQLPEEGLKFMVYLQKENIIDESGMPKERFSAEFPKEGPSILRIQQVVRGDSAAYFCASSPIRVGANVLTFGAGSRLTVL.

A single count supports this clone. V and J are TRBV6-5 and TRBJ2-1; TRBD2 aligns across 10 bases. This CDR3 has 15 residues. Germline CDR1 reads MNHEY; CDR2 reads SVGAGI. V trimming: 6 bases; J trimming: 2 bases; junction bases outside the gene matches: 4. The CDR3 reads CASSLAGAAYNEQFF. The CDR3 DNA reads TGTGCCAGCAGCCTAGCGGGGGCCGCCTACAATGAGCAGTTCTTC.

J is TRBJ2-7 and V is TRBV23-1; 10 bases agree with TRBD1. TRBV23-1 is filed as an ORF, its function uncertain. J was trimmed by 3 bases and V by 0 bases; bases with no gene match: 20. CDR3 length: 21 residues. CDR3 coding DNA: TGCGCCAGCAGTCAATCGAATTTCGGACAGGGGGTACCCAATAGGGGCTACGAGCAGTACTTC. This codes for CASSQSNFGQGVPNRGYEQYF.

Only a few counts were recorded for this clone. The V and J genes are TRBV4-1 and TRBJ2-5; TRBD1 aligns across 7 bases. The CDR3 length is 14 residues. Trimming took 1 base from V and 2 from J; bases not matched to a gene: 1. The germline CDR1 and CDR2 sequences are MGHRA and YSYEKL. The DNA for the CDR3 is TGCGCCAGCAGCCAAGCCAGGGGGCAAGAGACCCAGTACTTC. Translating it yields CASSQARGQETQYF.

This chain uses TRBV18 with TRBJ1-6, with D uncertain. Germline loops: CDR1 KGHSH, CDR2 LQKENI. V shed 5 bases and J shed 7 bases, with 15 bases lying between them. This CDR3 is built from 15 residues. The CDR3 DNA follows: TGTGCCAGCTCATGGGCTCAACCCCAGAATTCACCCCTCCACTTT. Protein: CASSWAQPQNSPLHF.

V and J are TRBV6-1 and TRBJ2-7; 8 bases fit TRBD1. Germline V CDR1 and CDR2: MNHNS, SASEGT. The CDR3 is 14 residues long. After removal of 7 bases from V and 3 bases from J, the junction contained 8 bases not matched to a gene. DNA for the CDR3: TGTGCCAGCAACGCTGCAGGGGGCGGCTACGAGCAGTACTTC. As protein: CASNAAGGGYEQYF.

The genes are TRBV6-4 and TRBJ1-2, with 9 nucleotides matching TRBD1. CDR3 length equals 18 residues. The germline V gene encodes CDR1 MRHNA and CDR2 SNTAGT. After removal of 6 bases from V and 0 bases from J, the junction contained 14 bases not matched to a gene. CDR3 coding DNA: TGTGCCAGCAGGAAAGAGGGGACAGGGAGGCCCTCTAACTATGGCTACACCTTC. Protein product: CASRKEGTGRPSNYGYTF.

This clone was seen a few times. The gene calls are TRBV9 and TRBJ2-5; D gene ambiguous. The V gene lost 0 bases and the J gene lost 5 bases, with 11 bases spanning the gap. The CDR3 totals 14 residues. Germline V gives CDR1 SGDLS, CDR2 YYNGEE. The CDR3 reads CASSVDASIETQYF. The CDR3 DNA reads as TGTGCCAGCAGCGTAGATGCCAGTATCGAGACCCAGTACTTC.

The chain combines TRBV5-1 with TRBJ2-1, with 12 positions matching TRBD1. This CDR3 is 18 amino acids long. The germline CDR1 and CDR2 sequences are SGHRS and YFSETQ. Trimming took 4 bases from V and 4 from J; bases not matched to a gene: 12. Here the CDR3 DNA reads TGCGCCAGCAGCCCCGGGACAGGGGGCGTAGGGTTATACAATGAGCAGTTCTTC. Translation gives CASSPGTGGVGLYNEQFF.

In this sample, this clone turned up a few times. The identical CDR3 is also encoded by other nucleotide sequences in the sample. J is TRBJ1-4 and V is TRBV4-3; D possibly corresponds to TRBD1 (5 bases). Germline V CDR1 and CDR2: LGHNA, YSLEER. V lost 0 bases, J lost 2 bases, and 10 bases lay in between. The length of the CDR3 is 16 residues. This CDR3 is CASSQDPAGTNEKLFF. DNA for the CDR3: TGCGCCAGCAGCCAAGACCCGGCAGGGACTAATGAAAAACTGTTTTTT.